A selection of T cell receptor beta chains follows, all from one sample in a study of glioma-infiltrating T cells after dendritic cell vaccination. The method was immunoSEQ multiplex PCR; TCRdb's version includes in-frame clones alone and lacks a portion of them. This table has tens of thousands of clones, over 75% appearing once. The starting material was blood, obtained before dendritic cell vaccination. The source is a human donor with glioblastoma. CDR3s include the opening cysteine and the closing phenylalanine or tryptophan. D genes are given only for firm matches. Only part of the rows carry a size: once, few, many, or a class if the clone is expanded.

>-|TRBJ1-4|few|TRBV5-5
CASTPSLLIFGEKLFF
TGTGCCAGCACCCCGAGCTTATTGATATTCGGGGAAAAACTGTTTTTT
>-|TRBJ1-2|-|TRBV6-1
CASRFRDYGYTF
TGTGCCAGCAGGTTCAGGGACTATGGCTACACCTTC
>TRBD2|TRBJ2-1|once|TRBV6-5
CASSYNFGGRVYEQFF
TGTGCCAGCAGTTATAACTTTGGCGGGAGAGTCTATGAGCAGTTCTTC
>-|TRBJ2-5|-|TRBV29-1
CSAGQNQETQYF
TGCAGCGCCGGACAGAACCAAGAGACCCAGTACTTC
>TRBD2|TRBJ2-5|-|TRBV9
CASSASSGSLGETQYF
TGTGCCAGCAGCGCGTCTAGCGGGAGCCTTGGGGAGACCCAGTACTTC
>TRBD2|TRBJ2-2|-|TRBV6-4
CASSDSAGGPGELFF
TGTGCCAGCAGTGACTCAGCGGGGGGCCCCGGGGAGCTGTTTTTT
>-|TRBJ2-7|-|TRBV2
CASSYLVTSYEQYF
TGTGCCAGCAGCTACTTAGTCACGTCCTACGAGCAGTACTTC
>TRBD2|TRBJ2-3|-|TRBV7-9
CASSSPIAGRSPDTQYF
TGTGCCAGCAGCTCCCCAATAGCGGGGAGGTCCCCAGATACGCAGTATTTT
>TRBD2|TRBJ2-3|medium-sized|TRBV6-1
CASSGLAGGPDTQYF
TGTGCCAGCAGCGGACTAGCGGGGGGGCCAGATACGCAGTATTTT
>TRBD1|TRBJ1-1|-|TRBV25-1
CASSEYRETGAEAFF
TGTGCCAGCAGTGAATATCGGGAAACAGGGGCTGAAGCTTTCTTT
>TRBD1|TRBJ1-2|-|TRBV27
CASSAQQGADGYTF
TGTGCCAGCAGTGCGCAACAGGGGGCAGATGGCTACACCTTC
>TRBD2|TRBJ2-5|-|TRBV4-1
CASSQEPSGGVRETQYF
TGCGCCAGCAGCCAAGAACCCAGCGGGGGGGTCCGGGAGACCCAGTACTTC
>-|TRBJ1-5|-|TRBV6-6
CASSLPGVGQPQHF
TGTGCCAGCAGCCTGCCAGGGGTTGGTCAGCCCCAGCATTTT
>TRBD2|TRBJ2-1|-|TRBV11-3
CASSQTRTSGVYNEQFF
TGTGCCAGCAGCCAAACAAGGACTAGCGGGGTTTACAATGAGCAGTTCTTC
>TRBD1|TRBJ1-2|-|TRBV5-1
CASSPGQDYGYTF
TGCGCCAGCAGCCCAGGACAGGACTATGGCTACACCTTC
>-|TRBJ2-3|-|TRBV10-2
CASRDTPNTDTQYF
TGCGCCAGTAGGGACACCCCCAACACAGATACGCAGTATTTT
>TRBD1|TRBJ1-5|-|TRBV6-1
CASSPDRAGQPQHF
TGTGCCAGCAGTCCCGACAGGGCTGGACAGCCCCAGCATTTT
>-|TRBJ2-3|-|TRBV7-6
CASSLAYQGMADTQYF
TGTGCCAGCAGCTTAGCATATCAGGGGATGGCGGATACGCAGTATTTT
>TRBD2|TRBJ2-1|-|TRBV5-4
CASSFSAGIYNEQFF
TGTGCCAGCAGCTTCTCAGCGGGAATCTACAATGAGCAGTTCTTC
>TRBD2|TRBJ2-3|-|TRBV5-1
CASKLAVYTDTQYF
TGCGCCAGCAAACTAGCGGTTTACACAGATACGCAGTATTTT
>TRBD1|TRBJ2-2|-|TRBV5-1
CASSLELGQYLTGELFF
TGCGCCAGCAGCTTGGAACTGGGACAGTATTTGACCGGGGAGCTGTTTTTT
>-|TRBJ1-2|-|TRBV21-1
CASSKIRGQCYGYTF
TGTGCCAGCAGCAAAATCAGGGGACAATGCTATGGCTACACCTTC
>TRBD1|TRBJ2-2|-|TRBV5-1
CASGQGNTGELFF
TGCGCCAGCGGACAGGGTAACACCGGGGAGCTGTTTTTT
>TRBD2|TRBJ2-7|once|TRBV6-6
CASSLGGTSGAYEQYF
TGTGCCAGCAGCCTCGGGGGGACTAGCGGGGCGTACGAGCAGTACTTC
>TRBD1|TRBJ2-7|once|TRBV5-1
CASSRTGGALFIYEQYF
TGCGCCAGCAGCCGGACAGGGGGCGCTCTCTTCATATACGAGCAGTACTTC
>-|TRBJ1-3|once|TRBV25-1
CASSEPGAGNTIYF
TGTGCCAGCAGTGAACCCGGGGCTGGAAACACCATATATTTT
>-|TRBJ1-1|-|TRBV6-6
CASSRGGSDTEAFF
TGTGCCAGCTCTAGGGGGGGTTCTGACACTGAAGCTTTCTTT
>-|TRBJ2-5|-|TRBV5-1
CASSLAGGETQYF
TGCGCCAGCAGCTTGGCCGGAGGAGAGACCCAGTACTTC
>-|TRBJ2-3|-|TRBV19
CASRTGGIDTQYF
TGTGCCAGTAGGACAGGAGGTATAGATACGCAGTATTTT
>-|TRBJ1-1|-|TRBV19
CASSMAYLGTNTEAFF
TGTGCCAGTAGTATGGCGTATCTGGGCACCAACACTGAAGCTTTCTTT
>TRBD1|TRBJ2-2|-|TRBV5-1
CASSRLGQGPNTGELFF
TGCGCCAGCAGCCGACTGGGACAGGGACCGAACACCGGGGAGCTGTTTTTT
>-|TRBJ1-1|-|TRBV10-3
CAISGVGGETEAFF
TGTGCCATCAGTGGGGTTGGAGGGGAGACTGAAGCTTTCTTT
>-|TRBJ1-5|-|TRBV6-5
CASRQHSNQPQHF
TGTGCCAGCCGACAACATAGCAATCAGCCCCAGCATTTT
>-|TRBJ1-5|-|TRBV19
CASSMLGQQHQPQHF
TGTGCCAGTAGTATGCTTGGACAGCAACATCAGCCCCAGCATTTT
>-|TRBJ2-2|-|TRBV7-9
CASSSPVKGTGELFF
TGTGCCAGCAGCTCCCCCGTGAAGGGGACCGGGGAGCTGTTTTTT
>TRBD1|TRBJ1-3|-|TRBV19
CASILGGTGSFSGNTIYF
TGTGCCAGTATACTAGGGGGGACAGGGTCTTTTTCTGGAAACACCATATATTTT
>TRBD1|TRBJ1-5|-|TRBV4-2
CASSQGTGGLGSNQPQHF
TGTGCCAGCAGCCAAGGGACAGGGGGCCTCGGTAGCAATCAGCCCCAGCATTTT
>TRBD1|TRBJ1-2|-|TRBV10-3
CAISDPDRVRGYTF
TGTGCCATCAGTGACCCGGACAGGGTGAGAGGCTACACCTTC
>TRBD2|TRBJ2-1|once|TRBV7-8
CASSSGGEREQFF
TGTGCCAGCAGCTCGGGGGGGGAAAGGGAGCAGTTCTTC
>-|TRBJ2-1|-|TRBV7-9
CAERDTEQFF
TGTGCTGAACGGGACACCGAGCAGTTCTTC
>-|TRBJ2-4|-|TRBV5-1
CASSLVGGNIQYF
TGCGCCAGCAGCTTGGTCGGGGGAAACATTCAGTACTTC
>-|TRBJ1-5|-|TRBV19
CASSLYTGTQSNQPQHF
TGTGCCAGTAGTCTTTATACCGGGACACAGAGCAATCAGCCCCAGCATTTT
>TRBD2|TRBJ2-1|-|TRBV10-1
CASSESALREGRGRSYNEQFF
TGCGCCAGCAGTGAGTCGGCCCTCCGGGAGGGCCGGGGAAGATCCTACAATGAGCAGTTCTTC
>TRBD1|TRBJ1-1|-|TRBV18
CASSLQTGSANTEAFF
TGTGCCAGCTCGCTTCAGACAGGGTCGGCGAACACTGAAGCTTTCTTT
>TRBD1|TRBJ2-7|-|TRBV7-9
CASSFGGQGREQYF
TGTGCCAGCAGCTTCGGCGGACAGGGAAGAGAGCAGTACTTC
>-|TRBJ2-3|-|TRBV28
CASSFKGQTSTDTQYF
TGTGCCAGCAGTTTTAAAGGACAGACGAGCACAGATACGCAGTATTTT
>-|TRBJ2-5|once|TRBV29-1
CSAAQTGETQYF
TGCAGCGCGGCCCAAACGGGAGAGACCCAGTACTTC
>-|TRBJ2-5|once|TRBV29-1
CSVEGANWTQYF
TGCAGCGTTGAAGGGGCGAATTGGACCCAGTACTTC
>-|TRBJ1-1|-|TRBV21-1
CASSKKSLEAFF
TGTGCCAGCAGCAAAAAGAGCCTCGAAGCTTTCTTT
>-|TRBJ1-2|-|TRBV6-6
CASSYSAEPRGYTF
TGTGCCAGCAGTTACTCGGCGGAGCCTCGCGGCTACACCTTC